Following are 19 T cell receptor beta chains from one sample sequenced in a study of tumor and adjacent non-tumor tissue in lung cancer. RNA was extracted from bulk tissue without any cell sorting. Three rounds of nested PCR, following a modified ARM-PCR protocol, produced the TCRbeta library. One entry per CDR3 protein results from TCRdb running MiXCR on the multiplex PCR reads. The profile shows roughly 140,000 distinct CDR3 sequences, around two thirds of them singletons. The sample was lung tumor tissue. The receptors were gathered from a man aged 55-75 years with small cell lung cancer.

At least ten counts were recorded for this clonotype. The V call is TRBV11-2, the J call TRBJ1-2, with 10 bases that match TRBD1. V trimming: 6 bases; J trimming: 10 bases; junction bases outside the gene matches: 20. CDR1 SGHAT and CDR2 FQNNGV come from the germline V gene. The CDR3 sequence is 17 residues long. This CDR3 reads CASSSALTGGAGNIYTF. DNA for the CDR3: TGTGCCAGCAGTTCGGCCTTGACAGGGGGCGCGGGGAATATCTACACCTTC.

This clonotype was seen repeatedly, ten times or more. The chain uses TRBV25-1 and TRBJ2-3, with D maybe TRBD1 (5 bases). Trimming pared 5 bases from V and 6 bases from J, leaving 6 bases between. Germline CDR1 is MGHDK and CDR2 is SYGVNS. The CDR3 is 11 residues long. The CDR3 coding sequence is TGTGCCAGCAGTCAGGGCGATACGCAGTATTTT. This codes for CASSQGDTQYF.

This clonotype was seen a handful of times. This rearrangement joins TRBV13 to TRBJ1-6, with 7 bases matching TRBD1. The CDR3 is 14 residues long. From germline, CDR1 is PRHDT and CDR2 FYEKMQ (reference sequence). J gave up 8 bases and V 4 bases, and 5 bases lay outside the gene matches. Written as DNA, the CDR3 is TGTGCCAGCAGCTCCCGGGACAGCGATTCACCCCTCCACTTT. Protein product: CASSSRDSDSPLHF. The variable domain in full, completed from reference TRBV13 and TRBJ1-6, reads AAGVIQSPRHLIKEKRETATLKCYPIPRHDTVYWYQQGPGQDPQFLISFYEKMQSDKGSIPDRFSAQQFSDYHSELNMSSLELGDSALYFCASSSRDSDSPLHFGNGTRLTVT.

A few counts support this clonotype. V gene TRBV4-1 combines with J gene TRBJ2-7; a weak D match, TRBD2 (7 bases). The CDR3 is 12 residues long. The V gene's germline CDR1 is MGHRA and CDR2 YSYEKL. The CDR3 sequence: CASGQGGGEQYV. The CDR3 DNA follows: TGCGCCAGCGGCCAAGGGGGGGGCGAGCAGTACGTC.

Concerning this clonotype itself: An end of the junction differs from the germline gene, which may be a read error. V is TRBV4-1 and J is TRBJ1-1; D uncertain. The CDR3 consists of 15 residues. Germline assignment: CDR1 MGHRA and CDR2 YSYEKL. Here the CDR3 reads CASSQGGLMNTEALF. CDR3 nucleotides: TGCGCCAGCAGCCAAGGAGGTCTTATGAACACTGAAGCTTTATTT.

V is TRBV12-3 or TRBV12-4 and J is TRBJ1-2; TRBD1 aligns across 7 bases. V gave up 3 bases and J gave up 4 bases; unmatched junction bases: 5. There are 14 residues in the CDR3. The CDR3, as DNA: TGTGCCAGCAGTTTCAAACAGGGGAGCTATGGCTACACCTTC. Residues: CASSFKQGSYGYTF.

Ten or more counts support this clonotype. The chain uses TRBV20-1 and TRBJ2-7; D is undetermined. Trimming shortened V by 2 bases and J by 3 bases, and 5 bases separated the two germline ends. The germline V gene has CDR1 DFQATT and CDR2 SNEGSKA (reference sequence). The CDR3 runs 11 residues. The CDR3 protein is CSARQDYEQYV. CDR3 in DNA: TGCAGTGCTAGACAGGACTACGAGCAGTACGTC.

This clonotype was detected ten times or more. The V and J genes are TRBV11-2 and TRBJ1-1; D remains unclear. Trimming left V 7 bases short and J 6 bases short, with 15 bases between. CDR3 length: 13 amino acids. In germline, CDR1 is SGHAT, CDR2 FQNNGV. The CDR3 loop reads CASTPGWLSEAFF. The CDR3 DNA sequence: TGTGCCAGCACCCCGGGGTGGTTATCTGAAGCTTTCTTT.

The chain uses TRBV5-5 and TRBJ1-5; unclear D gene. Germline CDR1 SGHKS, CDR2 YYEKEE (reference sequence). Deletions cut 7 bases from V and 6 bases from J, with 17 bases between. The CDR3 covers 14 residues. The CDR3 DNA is TGTGCCAGCTGCTCAAGTGGTTGGGGTCAGCCCCAGCATTTT. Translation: CASCSSGWGQPQHF.

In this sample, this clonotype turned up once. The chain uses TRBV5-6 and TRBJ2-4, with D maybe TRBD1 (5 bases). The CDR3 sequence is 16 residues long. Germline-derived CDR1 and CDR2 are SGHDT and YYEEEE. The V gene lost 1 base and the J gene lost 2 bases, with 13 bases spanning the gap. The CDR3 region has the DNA TGTGCCAGCAGCTTGTGCAGGGATCAATCCAAAAACATTCAGTACTTC. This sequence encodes CASSLCRDQSKNIQYF.

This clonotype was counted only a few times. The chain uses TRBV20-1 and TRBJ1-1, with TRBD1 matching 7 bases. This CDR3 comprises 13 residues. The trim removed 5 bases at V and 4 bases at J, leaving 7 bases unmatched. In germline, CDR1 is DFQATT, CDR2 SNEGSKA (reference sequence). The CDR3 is CSALNRGATEAFF. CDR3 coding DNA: TGCAGTGCTCTCAACAGGGGCGCCACTGAAGCTTTCTTT.

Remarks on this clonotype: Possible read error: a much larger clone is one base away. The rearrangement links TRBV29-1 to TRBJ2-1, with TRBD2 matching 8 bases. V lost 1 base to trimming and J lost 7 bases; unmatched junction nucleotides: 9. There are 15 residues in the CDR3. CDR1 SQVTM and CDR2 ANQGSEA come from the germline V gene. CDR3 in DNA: TGCAGCGTTGAAGGTCGGGGGGGCGGAGGGAATGAGCAGTTCTTC. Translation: CSVEGRGGGGNEQFF.

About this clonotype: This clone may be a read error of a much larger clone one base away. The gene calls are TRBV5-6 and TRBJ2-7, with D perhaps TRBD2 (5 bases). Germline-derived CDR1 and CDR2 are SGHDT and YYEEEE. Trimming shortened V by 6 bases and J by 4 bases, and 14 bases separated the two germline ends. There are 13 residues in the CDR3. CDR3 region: CASNFRGAYEQYV. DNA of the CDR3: TGTGCCAGCAACTTTCGGGGAGCTTACGAGCAGTACGTC.

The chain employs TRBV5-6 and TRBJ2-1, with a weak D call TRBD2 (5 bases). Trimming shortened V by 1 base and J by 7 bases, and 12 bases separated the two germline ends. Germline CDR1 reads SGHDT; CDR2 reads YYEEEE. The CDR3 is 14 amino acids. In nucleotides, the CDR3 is TGTGCCAGCAGCTTGAGAGTGGGGAGTAATGAGCAGTTCTTC. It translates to CASSLRVGSNEQFF.

DNA for the CDR3: TGCACTGCTAGTGCGCTAGTACCCCCCTACGAGGAGTACGTC. Its protein product is CTASALVPPYEEYV. The chain combines TRBV20-1 with TRBJ2-7; D call uncertain. This CDR3 region has 14 residues. CDR1 and CDR2 (germline): DFQATT, SNEGSKA (reference sequence).

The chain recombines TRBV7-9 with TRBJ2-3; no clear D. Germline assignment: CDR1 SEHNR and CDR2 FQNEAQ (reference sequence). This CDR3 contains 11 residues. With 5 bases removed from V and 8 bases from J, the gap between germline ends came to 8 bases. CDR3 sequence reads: CASSAFITQYF. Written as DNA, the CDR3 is TGTGCCAGCAGCGCATTCATTACGCAGTATTTT.

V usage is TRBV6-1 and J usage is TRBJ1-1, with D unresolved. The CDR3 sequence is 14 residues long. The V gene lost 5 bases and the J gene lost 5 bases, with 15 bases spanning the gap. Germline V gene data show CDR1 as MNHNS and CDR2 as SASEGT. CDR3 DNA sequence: TGTGCCAGCAGTCCTCTGGATGACGCGACTGAAGCTTTCTTT. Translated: CASSPLDDATEAFF.

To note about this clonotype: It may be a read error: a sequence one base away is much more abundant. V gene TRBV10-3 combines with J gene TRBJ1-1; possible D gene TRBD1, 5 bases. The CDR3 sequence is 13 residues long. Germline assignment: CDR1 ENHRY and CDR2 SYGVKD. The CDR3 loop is CAIRSGQADEALF. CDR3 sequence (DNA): TGTGCCATCAGGTCAGGGCAGGCAGATGAAGCTCTCTTT.

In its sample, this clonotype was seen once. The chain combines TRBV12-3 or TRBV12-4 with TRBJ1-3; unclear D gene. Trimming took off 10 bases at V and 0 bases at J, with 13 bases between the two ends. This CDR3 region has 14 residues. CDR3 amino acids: CANNLRYSGNTIYF. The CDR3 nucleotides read TGTGCCAACAATTTACGGTACTCTGGAAACACCATATATTTT.